Listed below are T cell receptor beta chains from one sample, sequenced in a study of breast tumors, draining lymph nodes, adjacent tissues. TCRdb reprocessed the multiplex PCR reads with MiXCR, giving one entry per CDR3 protein. The table records approximately 150,000 distinct CDR3 sequences, 33% of them present only once. Sequenced input: axillary lymph node tissue. These receptors all come from a female donor with breast cancer. Some clones in this sample may be carry-over from other donors' samples. Both conserved end residues are part of each CDR3. A D gene is named only where the DNA matches it firmly. Rows may omit the clone size; those that give it use once, few, many or a size class.

cdr3_nt: TGCGCCAGCAGCCAAGGACAGGGGTCTGAAGCTTTCTTT; cdr3_aa: CASSQGQGSEAFF; v_call: TRBV7-9; cdr3_length: 13; clone_size: -; d_call: TRBD1; j_call: TRBJ1-1
cdr3_nt: TGCGCCAGCAGCCAAGTTCTAGCCGGGGAGCTGTTTTTT; cdr3_aa: CASSQVLAGELFF; v_call: TRBV4-3; cdr3_length: 13; clone_size: many; d_call: -; j_call: TRBJ2-2
cdr3_nt: TGTGCCAGCAGCCCGCGGGGGCTCGTTGAAAAACTGTTTTTT; cdr3_aa: CASSPRGLVEKLFF; v_call: TRBV5-8; cdr3_length: 14; clone_size: many; d_call: -; j_call: TRBJ1-4
cdr3_nt: TGTGCCAGCAGCTTTAACATTTTCGAGCAGTTCTTC; cdr3_aa: CASSFNIFEQFF; v_call: TRBV7-9; cdr3_length: 12; clone_size: many; d_call: -; j_call: TRBJ2-1
cdr3_nt: TGCAGTGCTAGAGCCCTGGACAGTAACTATGGCTACACCTTC; cdr3_aa: CSARALDSNYGYTF; v_call: TRBV20-1; cdr3_length: 14; clone_size: many; d_call: -; j_call: TRBJ1-2
cdr3_nt: TGTGCCAGCAGTCGACTAGCGGGGGGGAATGAGCAGTTCTTC; cdr3_aa: CASSRLAGGNEQFF; v_call: TRBV2; cdr3_length: 14; clone_size: many; d_call: TRBD2; j_call: TRBJ2-1
cdr3_nt: TGTGCCAGCAGTTACACCGGGTTCTATGGCTACACCTTC; cdr3_aa: CASSYTGFYGYTF; v_call: TRBV6-5; cdr3_length: 13; clone_size: many; d_call: -; j_call: TRBJ1-2
cdr3_nt: TGCGCCAGCAGTTACGCGGCCTGCGCGCAGTACTTC; cdr3_aa: CASSYAACAQYF; v_call: TRBV11-3; cdr3_length: 12; clone_size: -; d_call: -; j_call: TRBJ2-7
cdr3_nt: TGTGCCACCAGCAGAGAGCCGCCGGGACTAGCGGGGGAGGCCCAGTACTTC; cdr3_aa: CATSREPPGLAGEAQYF; v_call: TRBV15; cdr3_length: 17; clone_size: -; d_call: TRBD2; j_call: TRBJ2-5
cdr3_nt: TGTGCCAGCAGCCTCAGGGACACCCATCACTACGAGCATTTT; cdr3_aa: CASSLRDTHHYEHF; v_call: TRBV6-4; cdr3_length: 14; clone_size: -; d_call: -; j_call: TRBJ1-5
cdr3_nt: TGTGCCAGCAGAAAACCGCAAGTCAGACAGGCTAGCGGGAGGGGTAGCAATGAGCAGTTCTTC; cdr3_aa: CASRKPQVRQASGRGSNEQFF; v_call: TRBV12-3/TRBV12-4; cdr3_length: 21; clone_size: many; d_call: TRBD2; j_call: TRBJ2-1
cdr3_nt: TGTGCCACCCACAAGAACACTGAAACTTTCTTT; cdr3_aa: CATHKNTETFF; v_call: TRBV2; cdr3_length: 11; clone_size: few; d_call: -; j_call: TRBJ1-1
cdr3_nt: TGTGCCAGCAGCCCCCCGGGAGTGCCCGAGCAGTACTTC; cdr3_aa: CASSPPGVPEQYF; v_call: TRBV6-6; cdr3_length: 13; clone_size: many; d_call: -; j_call: TRBJ2-7
cdr3_nt: TGTGCCAGTAGTTCGACTAGCGGGGGCAGCGACGAGCAGTACTTC; cdr3_aa: CASSSTSGGSDEQYF; v_call: TRBV19; cdr3_length: 15; clone_size: many; d_call: TRBD2; j_call: TRBJ2-7
cdr3_nt: TGTGCCAGCAGAGTACAGACAGATACGCAGTATTTT; cdr3_aa: CASRVQTDTQYF; v_call: TRBV2; cdr3_length: 12; clone_size: many; d_call: -; j_call: TRBJ2-3
cdr3_nt: TGTGCCAGCAGCTTGGGGAGCCCGGGAGGGGAGACCCAGTACTTC; cdr3_aa: CASSLGSPGGETQYF; v_call: TRBV5-6; cdr3_length: 15; clone_size: many; d_call: TRBD2; j_call: TRBJ2-5
cdr3_nt: TGTGCTAGTGGTTTGGTACAGGGGGCGAACACCGGGGAGCTGTTTTTT; cdr3_aa: CASGLVQGANTGELFF; v_call: TRBV12-5; cdr3_length: 16; clone_size: many; d_call: TRBD1; j_call: TRBJ2-2
cdr3_nt: TGTGCCAGCAGCAGACGAGATTGGTGTAGCAATCAGCCCCAGCATTTT; cdr3_aa: CASSRRDWCSNQPQHF; v_call: TRBV13; cdr3_length: 16; clone_size: many; d_call: -; j_call: TRBJ1-5
cdr3_nt: TGTGCCAGCAGCTTCTCCGCGGGAGTGGGGGAGACCCAGTACTTC; cdr3_aa: CASSFSAGVGETQYF; v_call: TRBV7-2; cdr3_length: 15; clone_size: many; d_call: TRBD2; j_call: TRBJ2-5
cdr3_nt: TGCGCCAGCAGCCAAGAAATGGGCCTTAGCTCCTACGAGCAGTACTTC; cdr3_aa: CASSQEMGLSSYEQYF; v_call: TRBV4-1; cdr3_length: 16; clone_size: many; d_call: -; j_call: TRBJ2-7
cdr3_nt: TGTGCCAGCAGTTACGGGAACATGAACACTGAAGCTTTCTTT; cdr3_aa: CASSYGNMNTEAFF; v_call: TRBV6-5; cdr3_length: 14; clone_size: few; d_call: -; j_call: TRBJ1-1
cdr3_nt: TGTGCCAGCAGGCCCGGGGACCTTTCACCCCTCCACTTT; cdr3_aa: CASRPGDLSPLHF; v_call: TRBV6-5; cdr3_length: 13; clone_size: -; d_call: -; j_call: TRBJ1-6
cdr3_nt: TGTGCCAGCAGCTCCGGGACAGTTTACGGAAAACTGTTTTTT; cdr3_aa: CASSSGTVYGKLFF; v_call: TRBV7-2; cdr3_length: 14; clone_size: once; d_call: TRBD1; j_call: TRBJ1-4
cdr3_nt: TGTGCCAGCAGTAGCCCTCCGGGACAGGGCATCAATCAGCCCCAGCATTTT; cdr3_aa: CASSSPPGQGINQPQHF; v_call: TRBV28; cdr3_length: 17; clone_size: many; d_call: TRBD1; j_call: TRBJ1-5
cdr3_nt: TGTGCCAGCAGCCACAGGGGTTCAAGGGAGCTGTTTTTT; cdr3_aa: CASSHRGSRELFF; v_call: TRBV5-8; cdr3_length: 13; clone_size: many; d_call: TRBD1; j_call: TRBJ2-2
cdr3_nt: TGTGCCACCAGTGATTTGTGGCAAGAGACCCAGTACTTC; cdr3_aa: CATSDLWQETQYF; v_call: TRBV24-1; cdr3_length: 13; clone_size: many; d_call: -; j_call: TRBJ2-5
cdr3_nt: TGTGCCAGCAGCTTGGAATGGGCAGGCTCCTACGAGCAGTACTTC; cdr3_aa: CASSLEWAGSYEQYF; v_call: TRBV5-5; cdr3_length: 15; clone_size: many; d_call: -; j_call: TRBJ2-7
cdr3_nt: TGTGCCAGCAGGCCGGGGGGTAGCTCCTACAATGAGCAGTTCTTC; cdr3_aa: CASRPGGSSYNEQFF; v_call: TRBV6-5; cdr3_length: 15; clone_size: many; d_call: TRBD2; j_call: TRBJ2-1
cdr3_nt: TGTGCCAGCAGCGTTGGGACAGGGTCAACTGAAGCTTTCTTT; cdr3_aa: CASSVGTGSTEAFF; v_call: TRBV9; cdr3_length: 14; clone_size: -; d_call: TRBD1; j_call: TRBJ1-1
cdr3_nt: TGCGCCAGCAGCTTAGGACAGGTGTCTGAAGCTTTCTTT; cdr3_aa: CASSLGQVSEAFF; v_call: TRBV5-1; cdr3_length: 13; clone_size: -; d_call: TRBD1; j_call: TRBJ1-1
cdr3_nt: TGCAGTGCTAGTAACCCCGGGACAGGGGAGGAGCAGCCCCAGCATTTT; cdr3_aa: CSASNPGTGEEQPQHF; v_call: TRBV20-1; cdr3_length: 16; clone_size: -; d_call: TRBD1; j_call: TRBJ1-5
cdr3_nt: TGTGCCAGCAGCTTGCCTAGTATCCCCTACGAGCAGTACTTC; cdr3_aa: CASSLPSIPYEQYF; v_call: TRBV5-8; cdr3_length: 14; clone_size: many; d_call: -; j_call: TRBJ2-7
cdr3_nt: TGTGCCAGCAGGAGCCGGGACAGGGGTAAAACTAATGAAAAACTGTTTTTT; cdr3_aa: CASRSRDRGKTNEKLFF; v_call: TRBV9; cdr3_length: 17; clone_size: many; d_call: TRBD1; j_call: TRBJ1-4
cdr3_nt: TGTGCCAGTAGTCTGCGTGGAGTCAGCGAGCAGTACTTC; cdr3_aa: CASSLRGVSEQYF; v_call: TRBV19; cdr3_length: 13; clone_size: many; d_call: -; j_call: TRBJ2-7
cdr3_nt: TGTGCCAGCAGCTTGGCCAGGAGGTTACAAGAGACCCAGTACTTC; cdr3_aa: CASSLARRLQETQYF; v_call: TRBV5-6; cdr3_length: 15; clone_size: many; d_call: -; j_call: TRBJ2-5
cdr3_nt: TGTGCCATCAGTGAGTCGGGGGCGATGAACACTGAAGCTTTCTTT; cdr3_aa: CAISESGAMNTEAFF; v_call: TRBV10-3; cdr3_length: 15; clone_size: few; d_call: -; j_call: TRBJ1-1
cdr3_nt: TGTGCCAGCAGTGTGACCCCGAGGCATGCTTTCTTT; cdr3_aa: CASSVTPRHAFF; v_call: TRBV2; cdr3_length: 12; clone_size: many; d_call: -; j_call: TRBJ1-1
cdr3_nt: TGTGCCAGCAGTAAGGGACAGCCGTATGGCTACACCTTC; cdr3_aa: CASSKGQPYGYTF; v_call: TRBV27; cdr3_length: 13; clone_size: many; d_call: TRBD1; j_call: TRBJ1-2
cdr3_nt: TGTGCCAGCAGCTTTAGGCTAGCGGGGGGTCACGACGAGCAATACTTC; cdr3_aa: CASSFRLAGGHDEQYF; v_call: TRBV7-9; cdr3_length: 16; clone_size: -; d_call: TRBD2; j_call: TRBJ2-7
cdr3_nt: TGTGCCAGCAGCCAGGGACAGGCTAATTCACCCCTCCACTTT; cdr3_aa: CASSQGQANSPLHF; v_call: TRBV13; cdr3_length: 14; clone_size: -; d_call: TRBD1; j_call: TRBJ1-6
cdr3_nt: TGCGCCAGCAGCCCCCGGGGGGGGACCACAGATACGCAGTATTTT; cdr3_aa: CASSPRGGTTDTQYF; v_call: TRBV5-1; cdr3_length: 15; clone_size: many; d_call: TRBD2; j_call: TRBJ2-3
cdr3_nt: TGTGCCAGCAGTGAATACCCCGCGGCATATGGCTACACCTTC; cdr3_aa: CASSEYPAAYGYTF; v_call: TRBV6-1; cdr3_length: 14; clone_size: many; d_call: -; j_call: TRBJ1-2
cdr3_nt: TGTGCTAGTAGCGACAGGGCCAGAGGTGAGCAGTTCTTC; cdr3_aa: CASSDRARGEQFF; v_call: TRBV19; cdr3_length: 13; clone_size: -; d_call: TRBD1; j_call: TRBJ2-1
cdr3_nt: TGTGCCAGCAAAAGAGGGCAGGGAGAACCCCTCCACTTT; cdr3_aa: CASKRGQGEPLHF; v_call: TRBV19; cdr3_length: 13; clone_size: many; d_call: -; j_call: TRBJ1-6
cdr3_nt: TGTGCCAGCACCAAAAGCGGGACCCGCACAGATACGCAGTATTTT; cdr3_aa: CASTKSGTRTDTQYF; v_call: TRBV6-5; cdr3_length: 15; clone_size: many; d_call: TRBD2; j_call: TRBJ2-3
cdr3_nt: TGCGCCAGCAGTGGGCGGGAGCAGTCCCCAGATACGCAGTATTTT; cdr3_aa: CASSGREQSPDTQYF; v_call: TRBV10-2; cdr3_length: 15; clone_size: -; d_call: TRBD2; j_call: TRBJ2-3
cdr3_nt: TGTGCCAGCAGTCAAGCGGCTAGCTGTGAGCAGTTCTTC; cdr3_aa: CASSQAASCEQFF; v_call: TRBV6-1; cdr3_length: 13; clone_size: -; d_call: -; j_call: TRBJ2-1
cdr3_nt: TGTGCCAGCAGCTCAAGAGGGGGGCTAGCGGGGCGGGGTGAGCAGTTCTTC; cdr3_aa: CASSSRGGLAGRGEQFF; v_call: TRBV7-2; cdr3_length: 17; clone_size: many; d_call: TRBD2; j_call: TRBJ2-1
cdr3_nt: TGTGCCAGCAGTGTACAGGGGGCGATCGCTAATGAAAAACTGTTTTTT; cdr3_aa: CASSVQGAIANEKLFF; v_call: TRBV25-1; cdr3_length: 16; clone_size: -; d_call: TRBD1; j_call: TRBJ1-4
cdr3_nt: TGTGCCTGGAGTACCACAGGGGGCTTGGGTTCACCCCTCCACTTT; cdr3_aa: CAWSTTGGLGSPLHF; v_call: TRBV30; cdr3_length: 15; clone_size: many; d_call: TRBD1; j_call: TRBJ1-6
cdr3_nt: TGCAGTGTCGTTCCCATCTCCTACGAGCAGTACTTC; cdr3_aa: CSVVPISYEQYF; v_call: TRBV20-1; cdr3_length: 12; clone_size: many; d_call: -; j_call: TRBJ2-7
cdr3_nt: TGTGCCAGCAGCTTGGGGTCTGCCGACAATGAGCAGTTCTTC; cdr3_aa: CASSLGSADNEQFF; v_call: TRBV5-4; cdr3_length: 14; clone_size: -; d_call: -; j_call: TRBJ2-1
cdr3_nt: TGTGCCAGCAGCCAAGGTGACGGAACTGGAAACACCATATATTTT; cdr3_aa: CASSQGDGTGNTIYF; v_call: TRBV14; cdr3_length: 15; clone_size: many; d_call: -; j_call: TRBJ1-3
cdr3_nt: TGTGCCAGCAGAGAGGCAGCGAACACTGAAGCTTTCTTT; cdr3_aa: CASREAANTEAFF; v_call: TRBV6-5; cdr3_length: 13; clone_size: -; d_call: -; j_call: TRBJ1-1